One sample yielded the 26 T cell receptor beta chains listed below, sequenced in a study of post-analysis software for immune sequencing data. Study-wide points: Roughly 5 TRBV segments were significantly more frequent in patients than in controls. TRBV5-6, TRBV5-1 and TRBV20-1 were among these segments.

The library was made from cDNA and included unique molecular identifiers. One entry per CDR3 protein, called by TCRdb with MiXCR from the PCR reads. The sample contains about 500,000 distinct CDR3 sequences, approximately 46% of which appear only once. No cognate antigen is known for these TCRs. The sequencing input was blood. The receptors come from a girl under 18 with multiple sclerosis.

The J gene is TRBJ2-3, the V gene TRBV12-3 or TRBV12-4, with a tentative D call TRBD2 (6 bases). Trimming shortened V by 4 bases and J by 0 bases, and 8 bases separated the two germline ends. CDR3 length: 14 residues. Here the CDR3 DNA reads TGTGCCAGCAGTTCGGGACTGAGCACAGATACGCAGTATTTT. As protein: CASSSGLSTDTQYF.

The V call is TRBV28, the J call TRBJ2-5, with TRBD2 identical over 7 bases. The germline V gene has CDR1 MDHEN and CDR2 SYDVKM. There are 15 residues in the CDR3. Trimming cost V 8 bases and J 2 bases; bases outside gene matches: 11. As DNA, the CDR3 is TGTGCCAGCTCCCTCCCGGGGGGTGCTCAAGAGACCCAGTACTTC. Its protein product is CASSLPGGAQETQYF.

This clonotype was counted between two and nine times. This chain connects TRBV20-1 to TRBJ2-7; 11 nucleotides line up with TRBD2. This CDR3 region has 13 residues. Germline V gives CDR1 DFQATT, CDR2 SNEGSKA (reference sequence). The V and J ends lost 6 bases and 6 bases, in that order; junction bases with no gene match: 7. The CDR3 sequence is CSAPGTSGVEQYF. The DNA of the CDR3 is TGCAGTGCACCCGGGACTAGCGGTGTCGAGCAGTACTTC.

The chain employs TRBV29-1 and TRBJ2-1; 16 bases match TRBD2. The CDR3 sequence is 20 residues long. Germline loops: CDR1 SQVTM, CDR2 ANQGSEA. J was trimmed by 9 bases and V by 2 bases; bases with no gene match: 19. CDR3 protein: CSVELSSGTSGRAWVPEQFF. In DNA, the CDR3 is TGCAGCGTTGAACTATCATCCGGGACTAGCGGGAGGGCGTGGGTTCCTGAGCAGTTCTTC.

This clonotype was seen more than once but under ten times. The rearrangement links TRBV4-1 to TRBJ1-2; 10 bases align to TRBD1. With V trimmed by 5 bases and J by 4 bases, 13 bases remained unmatched. The CDR3 extends over 17 amino acids. In germline, CDR1 is MGHRA, CDR2 YSYEKL. The CDR3 nucleotides are TGCGCCAGCAGCTATCCTGGGACAGGGGCCTTTGGCTATGGCTACACCTTC. Translated: CASSYPGTGAFGYGYTF.

The chain carries TRBV20-1 and TRBJ2-7; 9 bases fit TRBD2. The V and J ends lost 6 bases and 2 bases, in that order; junction bases with no gene match: 8. The germline V gene encodes CDR1 DFQATT and CDR2 SNEGSKA (reference sequence). The CDR3 loop spans 14 amino acids. The CDR3 region is CSAFSRTSAYEQYF. The CDR3 DNA is TGCAGTGCCTTTTCCCGGACTAGCGCCTACGAGCAGTACTTC.

The chain recombines TRBV15 with TRBJ2-1; 12 bases line up with TRBD2. J was trimmed by 3 bases and V by 5 bases; bases with no gene match: 2. The CDR3 runs to 15 residues. In germline, CDR1 is LNHNV, CDR2 YYDKDF (reference sequence). CDR3: CATSSGLAGYNEQFF. In DNA form, the CDR3 reads TGTGCCACCAGCTCGGGACTAGCGGGCTACAATGAGCAGTTCTTC.

The table lists this clonotype with a few counts. One end of the junction varies from germline; a read error may be responsible. This chain joins TRBV5-1 and TRBJ2-4; D tentatively reads TRBD1 or TRBD2 (6 bases each). The DNA end is more similar to TRBJ2-7, so the J call may be wrong. Germline loops: CDR1 SGHRS, CDR2 YFSETQ. There are 17 residues in the CDR3. This CDR3 is CTSSWAFNGGYPYEQYF. The CDR3 region has the DNA TGCACCAGCAGCTGGGCCTTTAACGGGGGCTATCCCTACGAGCAGTACTTC.

In its sample, this clonotype was seen a few times. One end of the junction fails to match germline, which may point to a read error. This chain links TRBV20-1 with TRBJ2-3, with D unresolved. CDR3 length: 15 amino acids. Germline V gene lookup returns CDR1 DFQATT and CDR2 SNEGSKA (reference sequence). The CDR3 reads CSAPSFRVGPDTRYF. The DNA for the CDR3 is TGCAGTGCCCCTTCTTTTAGGGTGGGTCCAGATACGCGGTATTTT.

V is TRBV12-3 or TRBV12-4 and J is TRBJ1-5; D remains unclear. The V and J ends lost 7 bases and 0 bases respectively, with 10 bases between them. The CDR3 extends over 14 amino acids. The CDR3 region has the DNA TGTGCCAGCACCCGGGTAAATAGCAATCAGCCCCAGCATTTT. Translating gives CASTRVNSNQPQHF.

Turning to this clonotype: One base away lies a much larger clone, so this may be a sequencing read error. Written as DNA, the CDR3 is TGTGCCAGCAGGATACAGGGGATGAACACTGAAGCTTTCTTT. This codes for CASRIQGMNTEAFF. The V gene is TRBV6-5, the J gene TRBJ1-1; 7 bases are shared with TRBD1. The CDR3 loop spans 14 amino acids. The germline V gene has CDR1 MNHEY and CDR2 SVGAGI. J gave up 0 bases and V 6 bases, and 4 bases lay outside the gene matches.

The rearrangement joins TRBV20-1 to TRBJ2-7; D perhaps matches TRBD1 (5 bases). V lost 6 bases and J 5 bases, leaving 20 bases between the germline ends. The CDR3 covers 14 residues. Germline V gene data show CDR1 as DFQATT and CDR2 as SNEGSKA (reference sequence). For the CDR3, the DNA is TGCAGTGCCCCCGTCCAGGGTAGGCTCCACGAGCAGTACTTC. Its translation is CSAPVQGRLHEQYF.

The chain couples TRBV29-1 to TRBJ1-4; possibly TRBD1 for D (5 bases). The V and J ends lost 6 bases and 4 bases respectively, with 18 bases between them. CDR3 length: 15 amino acids. Germline CDR1 is SQVTM and CDR2 is ANQGSEA. CDR3 DNA: TGCAGCGTCCTACCCGGGACTGTCTATAATGAAAAACTGTTTTTT. This encodes CSVLPGTVYNEKLFF.

This chain links TRBV7-2 with TRBJ1-6; no definite D call. In germline, CDR1 is SGHTA, CDR2 FQGNSA. The CDR3 totals 13 residues. The V end was cut by 5 bases, the J end by 9 bases, with 11 bases between. The CDR3 DNA follows: TGTGCCAGCAGCCCGGATATAACTTCACCCCTCCACTTT. Residues: CASSPDITSPLHF. Variable domain in full (rest from reference TRBV7-2 and TRBJ1-6): GAGVSQSPSNKVTEKGKDVELRCDPISGHTALYWYRQSLGQGLEFLIYFQGNSAPDKSGLPSDRFSAERTGGSVSTLTIQRTQQEDSAVYLCASSPDITSPLHFGNGTRLTVT.

This clonotype has only a few counts. The V gene is TRBV28, the J gene TRBJ2-7; no reliable D call. Gene TRBJ2-5 matches the end of the DNA better, so the J call may be wrong. The CDR3 consists of 14 residues. CDR1 is MDHEN and CDR2 is SYDVKM in the germline V gene. Here the CDR3 reads CASSYSAPGGTQYF. DNA of the CDR3: TGTGCCAGCAGCTATTCCGCCCCGGGTGGGACCCAGTACTTC.

The table lists this clonotype with a few counts. The rearrangement uses TRBV24-1 and TRBJ2-1; 9 bases match TRBD1. Germline V CDR1 and CDR2: KGHDR, SFDVKD. The V segment lost 5 bases and the J segment 1 base; nucleotides outside the gene matches: 8. The length of the CDR3 is 17 residues. This CDR3 is CATSGVTGGESYNEQFF. CDR3 DNA sequence: TGTGCCACCAGTGGCGTAACAGGGGGCGAGTCCTACAATGAGCAGTTCTTC.

The rearrangement joins TRBV29-1 to TRBJ1-1; 7 bases are a match to TRBD1. Losses at the gene ends were 7 bases for V and 0 bases for J; bases not matched to a gene: 5. The germline V gene has CDR1 SQVTM and CDR2 ANQGSEA. This CDR3 comprises 13 residues. CDR3 sequence: CSGLDRLNTEAFF. Here the CDR3 DNA reads TGCAGCGGCCTGGACAGGCTGAACACTGAAGCTTTCTTT.

This chain links TRBV20-1 with TRBJ1-1; 10 bases are a match to TRBD1. The CDR3 loop spans 16 amino acids. After removal of 3 bases from V and 3 bases from J, the junction contained 10 bases not matched to a gene. Germline-derived CDR1 and CDR2 are DFQATT and SNEGSKA (reference sequence). The CDR3 nucleotides are TGCAGTGCTAGGGGGACAGGGGAAGTAGGGGACACTGAAGCTTTCTTT. Its translation is CSARGTGEVGDTEAFF.

A remark on this clonotype: Given a much more abundant clone one base away, this may be a read error. This rearrangement joins TRBV5-1 to TRBJ2-1; D possibly corresponds to TRBD2 (6 bases). The J call is in doubt because the DNA end fits TRBJ2-7 better. This CDR3 spans 16 amino acids. CDR1 is SGHRS and CDR2 is YFSETQ in the germline V gene. Written as DNA, the CDR3 is TGCGCCAGCAGCTTGGGTGGGGGGAGCTCCTACAATGAGCAGTACTTC. It specifies CASSLGGGSSYNEQYF.

The rearrangement joins TRBV20-1 to TRBJ2-7; 7 nucleotides match TRBD2. Germline-derived CDR1 and CDR2 are DFQATT and SNEGSKA (reference sequence). The CDR3 totals 15 residues. J lost 7 bases, V lost 6 bases, and 18 bases had no gene match. The CDR3 here is CSAHLQVLARNEQYF. The DNA of the CDR3 is TGCAGTGCCCACCTCCAGGTACTAGCGAGGAATGAGCAGTACTTC.

The CDR3 sequence: CSALDWNTEAFF. The CDR3, as DNA: TGCAGTGCTCTCGACTGGAACACTGAAGCTTTCTTT. The chain carries TRBV20-1 and TRBJ1-1; D not certain. CDR3 size: 12 residues. The V gene lost 5 bases and the J gene lost 1 base, with 8 bases spanning the gap. The germline gives CDR1 DFQATT, CDR2 SNEGSKA (reference sequence).

This clonotype was counted only a few times. The chain employs TRBV3-1 and TRBJ2-7; perhaps D is TRBD1 or TRBD2 (5 bases each). V dropped 3 bases and J dropped 5 bases, with 11 bases sitting between them. Germline lookup yields CDR1 LGHDT and CDR2 YNNKEL (reference sequence). The CDR3 covers 13 residues. In DNA form, the CDR3 reads TGTGCCAGCAGCCATGGAAGGGACCACGAGCAGTACTTC. This gives the protein CASSHGRDHEQYF.

The V gene is TRBV7-3, the J gene TRBJ2-3; possible D gene TRBD1, 5 bases. Trimming cost V 5 bases and J 1 base, with 13 bases left between them. The germline gives CDR1 SGHTA, CDR2 FQGTGA. The CDR3 loop spans 15 amino acids. CDR3 sequence reads: CASSTQGRGTDTQYF. As DNA, the CDR3 is TGTGCCAGCAGCACCCAGGGTAGGGGCACAGATACGCAGTATTTT.

The gene calls are TRBV9 and TRBJ1-5; no definite D call. This CDR3 comprises 15 residues. Per germline, CDR1 SGDLS and CDR2 YYNGEE. Trimming took off 4 bases at V and 0 bases at J, with 11 bases between the two ends. The CDR3 sequence is CASSIRADSNQPQHF. The CDR3 DNA reads TGTGCCAGCAGCATTAGAGCTGATAGCAATCAGCCCCAGCATTTT. The variable domain in full, with the rest retrieved from reference TRBV9 and TRBJ1-5, is DSGVTQTPKHLITATGQRVTLRCSPRSGDLSVYWYQQSLDQGLQFLIQYYNGEERAKGNILERFSAQQFPDLHSELNLSSLELGDSALYFCASSIRADSNQPQHFGDGTRLSIL.

This sequence joins TRBV5-1 and TRBJ2-1; 9 bases agree with TRBD2. V shed 3 bases, J shed 9 bases, and the junction held 4 bases outside the gene matches. This CDR3 contains 13 residues. CDR1 and CDR2 from the germline V gene are SGHRS and YFSETQ. The CDR3 DNA follows: TGCGCCAGCAGCTATATAGCGGGAGCTGAGCAGTTCTTC. It specifies CASSYIAGAEQFF.

In this sample, this clonotype turned up many times. The chain joins TRBV5-1 to TRBJ2-1; 8 bases map to TRBD2. This CDR3 is 14 amino acids long. The V segment lost 3 bases and the J segment 4 bases; nucleotides outside the gene matches: 3. Germline loops: CDR1 SGHRS, CDR2 YFSETQ. The CDR3, as DNA: TGCGCCAGCAGCTATAGCGGGGCTTACAATGAGCAGTTCTTC. Protein sequence: CASSYSGAYNEQFF.